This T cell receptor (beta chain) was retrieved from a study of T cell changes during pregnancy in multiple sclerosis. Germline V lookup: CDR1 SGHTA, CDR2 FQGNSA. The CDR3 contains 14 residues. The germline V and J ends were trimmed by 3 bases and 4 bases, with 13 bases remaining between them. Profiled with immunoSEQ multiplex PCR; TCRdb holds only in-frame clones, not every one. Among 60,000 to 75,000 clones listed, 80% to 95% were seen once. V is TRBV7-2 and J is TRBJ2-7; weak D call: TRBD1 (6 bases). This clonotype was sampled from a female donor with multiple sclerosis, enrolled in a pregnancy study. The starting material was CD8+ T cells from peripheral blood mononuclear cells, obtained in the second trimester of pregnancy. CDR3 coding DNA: TGTGCCAGCAGCTTTCATGGGGGCTCGTACGAGCAGTACTTC. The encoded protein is CASSFHGGSYEQYF.